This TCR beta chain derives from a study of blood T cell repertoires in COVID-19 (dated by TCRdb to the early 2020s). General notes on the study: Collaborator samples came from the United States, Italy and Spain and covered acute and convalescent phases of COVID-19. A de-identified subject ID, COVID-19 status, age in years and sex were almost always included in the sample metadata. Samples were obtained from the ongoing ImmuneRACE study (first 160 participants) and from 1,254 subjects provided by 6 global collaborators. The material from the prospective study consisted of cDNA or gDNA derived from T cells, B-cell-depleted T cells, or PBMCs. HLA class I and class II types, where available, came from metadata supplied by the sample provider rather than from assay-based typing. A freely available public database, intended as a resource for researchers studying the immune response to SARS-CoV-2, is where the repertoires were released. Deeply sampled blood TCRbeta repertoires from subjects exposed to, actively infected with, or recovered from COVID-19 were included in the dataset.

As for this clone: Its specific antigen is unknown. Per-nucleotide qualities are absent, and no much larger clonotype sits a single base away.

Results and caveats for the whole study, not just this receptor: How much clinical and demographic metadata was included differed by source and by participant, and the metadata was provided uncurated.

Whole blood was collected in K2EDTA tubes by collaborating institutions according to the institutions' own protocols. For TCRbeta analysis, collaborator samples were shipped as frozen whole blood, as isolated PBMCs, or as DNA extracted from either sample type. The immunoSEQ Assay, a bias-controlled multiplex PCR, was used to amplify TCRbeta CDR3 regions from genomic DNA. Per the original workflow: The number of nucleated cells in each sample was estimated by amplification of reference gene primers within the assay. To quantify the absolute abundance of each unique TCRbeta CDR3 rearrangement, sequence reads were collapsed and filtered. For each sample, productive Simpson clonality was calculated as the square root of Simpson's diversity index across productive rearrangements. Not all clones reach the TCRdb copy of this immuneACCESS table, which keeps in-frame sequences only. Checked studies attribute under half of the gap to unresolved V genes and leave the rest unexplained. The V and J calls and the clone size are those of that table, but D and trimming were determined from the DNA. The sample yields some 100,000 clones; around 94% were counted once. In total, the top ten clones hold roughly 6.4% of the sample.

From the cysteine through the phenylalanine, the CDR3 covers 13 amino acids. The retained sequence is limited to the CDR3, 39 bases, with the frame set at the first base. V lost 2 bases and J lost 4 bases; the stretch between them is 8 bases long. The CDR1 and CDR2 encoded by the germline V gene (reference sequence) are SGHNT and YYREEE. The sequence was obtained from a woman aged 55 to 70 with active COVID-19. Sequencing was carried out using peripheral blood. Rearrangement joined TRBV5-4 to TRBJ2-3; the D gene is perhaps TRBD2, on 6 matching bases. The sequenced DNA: TGTGCCAGCAGCTTTTCGGGGGCAGATACGCAGTATTTT. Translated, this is CASSFSGADTQYF.